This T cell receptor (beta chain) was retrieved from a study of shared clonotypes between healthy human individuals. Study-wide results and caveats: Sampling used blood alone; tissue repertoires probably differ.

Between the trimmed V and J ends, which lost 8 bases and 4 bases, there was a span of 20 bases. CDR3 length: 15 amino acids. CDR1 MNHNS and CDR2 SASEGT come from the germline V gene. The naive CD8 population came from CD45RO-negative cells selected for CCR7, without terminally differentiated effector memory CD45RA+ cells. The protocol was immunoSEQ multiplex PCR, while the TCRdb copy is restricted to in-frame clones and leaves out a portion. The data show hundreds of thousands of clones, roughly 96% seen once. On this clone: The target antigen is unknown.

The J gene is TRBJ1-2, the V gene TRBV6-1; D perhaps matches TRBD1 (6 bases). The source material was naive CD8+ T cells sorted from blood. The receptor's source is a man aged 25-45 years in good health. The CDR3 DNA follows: TGTGCCAGCCATAGATTGGTTGGGACAACCTATGGCTACACCTTC. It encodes CASHRLVGTTYGYTF.